Following are 13 T cell receptor beta chains from one sample sequenced in a study of circulating and synovial CD4+ cells in juvenile arthritis. Produced via immunoSEQ multiplex PCR; TCRdb's table is partial and in-frame only. Of about 33,000 clones listed, roughly 96% are singletons. The specimen sequenced was CD4+ T cells from blood. The receptor set was obtained from a human donor with juvenile idiopathic arthritis.

The rearrangement links TRBV18 to TRBJ1-2; no firm D call. V lost 0 bases and J 2 bases, leaving 10 bases between the germline ends. The CDR3 length is 15 residues. Germline loops: CDR1 KGHSH, CDR2 LQKENI. Here the CDR3 reads CASSPPIAGNYGYTF. DNA for the CDR3: TGTGCCAGCTCACCACCGATCGCAGGAAACTATGGCTACACCTTC.

The gene calls are TRBV4-3 and TRBJ1-2; no definite D call. The CDR3 has 18 residues. V was pared by 0 bases and J by 4 bases, with 21 bases between. Per the germline V gene, CDR1 is LGHNA and CDR2 is YSLEER. CDR3 DNA sequence: TGCGCCAGCAGCCAAGATGGAACAGTGGCGGGGTCCAGCTATGGCTACACCTTC. The encoded protein is CASSQDGTVAGSSYGYTF.

The J gene is TRBJ1-2, the V gene TRBV18; no clear D. This CDR3 comprises 13 residues. V was trimmed by 2 bases and J by 8 bases, leaving 12 bases between them. Germline loops: CDR1 KGHSH, CDR2 LQKENI. CDR3 protein: CASSPGEEWGYTF. For the CDR3, the DNA is TGTGCCAGCTCACCAGGCGAGGAGTGGGGCTACACCTTC.

Here the CDR3 reads CASSLAVDNEQFF. CDR3 sequence (DNA): TGCGCCAGCAGCTTGGCCGTAGACAATGAGCAGTTCTTC. This chain uses TRBV5-1 with TRBJ2-1; D unresolved. In germline, CDR1 is SGHRS, CDR2 YFSETQ. The CDR3 length is 13 residues. The germline V and J ends were trimmed by 0 bases and 5 bases, with 6 bases remaining between them.

The J gene is TRBJ2-7, the V gene TRBV5-1; the match to TRBD2 covers 8 bases. The germline gives CDR1 SGHRS, CDR2 YFSETQ. The CDR3 consists of 15 residues. After removal of 0 bases from V and 7 bases from J, the junction contained 9 bases not matched to a gene. The CDR3 sequence: CASSLVSGGPGEQYF. The DNA for the CDR3 is TGCGCCAGCAGCTTGGTGTCGGGGGGGCCGGGAGAGCAGTACTTC.

The genes are TRBV18 and TRBJ1-6, with D possibly TRBD1 on 6 matching bases. The CDR3 runs to 14 residues. Germline CDR1 is KGHSH and CDR2 is LQKENI. Trimming cost V 2 bases and J 14 bases, with 16 bases left between them. The CDR3 sequence: CASSPGQSPGSLHF. For the CDR3, the DNA is TGTGCCAGCTCACCAGGACAGAGCCCGGGGTCCCTCCACTTT.

The chain employs TRBV28 and TRBJ1-2, with D possibly matching TRBD1 (5 bases). Germline assignment: CDR1 MDHEN and CDR2 SYDVKM. CDR3 length: 13 amino acids. V gave up 7 bases and J gave up 4 bases, with 13 bases separating them. In DNA form, the CDR3 reads TGTGCCAGCAATAGGGGCGGGGGCTATGGCTACACCTTC. Translated: CASNRGGGYGYTF.

This chain links TRBV7-2 with TRBJ2-7; D may be TRBD2 (6 bases). Trimming took 5 bases from V and 0 from J, leaving 14 bases between them. The CDR3 has 15 amino acids. The germline CDR1 and CDR2 sequences are SGHTA and FQGNSA. The CDR3 bases are TGTGCCAGCAGCCGGGGGTCCAGGTTCTCCTACGAGCAGTACTTC. This translates into CASSRGSRFSYEQYF.

This clone was recorded once. This chain links TRBV11-1 with TRBJ2-7; D unresolved. Looked up from germline, CDR1 is SGHAT and CDR2 is FQDESV (reference sequence). This CDR3 has 15 amino acids. Between the trimmed V and J ends, which lost 5 bases and 0 bases, there was a span of 14 bases. CDR3 nucleotides: TGTGCCAGCAGCGACGAAGCGAAAAGCTCCTACGAGCAGTACTTC. Encoded protein: CASSDEAKSSYEQYF.

The chain combines TRBV10-1 with TRBJ2-1, with D perhaps TRBD2 (6 bases). CDR3 length: 15 amino acids. V was clipped by 0 bases and J by 9 bases, with 15 bases between them. Germline V gene data show CDR1 as WNHNN and CDR2 as SYGVQD (reference sequence). This chain's CDR3 is CASSESGGGTGEQFF. In nucleotides, the CDR3 is TGCGCCAGCAGTGAGTCGGGAGGCGGGACTGGTGAGCAGTTCTTC.

The CDR3 protein is CSAGVNTEAFF. Written as DNA, the CDR3 is TGCAGCGCAGGGGTGAACACTGAAGCTTTCTTT. This chain links TRBV29-1 with TRBJ1-1; tentative D call: TRBD1 (6 bases). CDR1 SQVTM and CDR2 ANQGSEA come from the germline V gene. The length of the CDR3 is 11 residues. Between the trimmed V and J ends, which lost 7 bases and 0 bases, there was a span of 6 bases.

The chain employs TRBV19 and TRBJ2-3, with 9 bases aligning to TRBD2. CDR3 length: 16 residues. CDR1 is LNHDA, CDR2 SQIVND, per germline (reference sequence). J was trimmed by 8 bases and V by 4 bases; bases with no gene match: 13. The CDR3 is CASSTREGLAGVTQYF. The CDR3 nucleotides read TGTGCCAGTAGTACCCGAGAGGGGTTAGCGGGAGTTACGCAGTATTTT.

This rearrangement joins TRBV7-2 to TRBJ1-2; a weak D match, TRBD1 (6 bases). CDR3 size: 15 residues. CDR1 is SGHTA, CDR2 FQGNSA, per germline. V was clipped by 0 bases and J by 9 bases, with 17 bases between them. CDR3 residues: CASSLAFSGGISYTF. The CDR3 DNA reads TGTGCCAGCAGCTTAGCGTTTTCTGGGGGCATAAGCTACACCTTC.